Presented here are 23 T cell receptor beta chains from one specimen sequenced in a study of blood T cell repertoires in COVID-19. TCRdb's table, derived via immunoSEQ multiplex PCR, lists solely in-frame clones and lacks some. The sample lists about 190,000 clones, 65% to 85% seen once, with under 4% in the top ten. Sequencing was done on a sample of PBMCs or T cells enriched from blood (not recorded which). These receptors originate from a woman aged 25 to 39 who had recovered from COVID-19.

V is TRBV7-3 and J is TRBJ2-1; 9 nucleotides match TRBD2. Trimming removed 3 bases from V and 9 bases from J; junction bases left unmatched: 6. Germline V CDR1 and CDR2: SGHTA, FQGTGA. The CDR3 length is 14 residues. Here the CDR3 DNA reads TGTGCCAGCAGCTTTAGCGGGAGCTCCGGTGAGCAGTTCTTC. Its translation: CASSFSGSSGEQFF.

The chain joins TRBV7-6 to TRBJ2-5; D remains unclear. The CDR3 is 14 residues long. From germline, CDR1 is SGHVS and CDR2 FNYEAQ. V was shortened by 1 base and J by 2 bases, with 8 bases between the two germline ends. Here the CDR3 reads CASSLGHSQETQYF. The CDR3 DNA reads TGTGCCAGCAGCTTAGGACATTCACAAGAGACCCAGTACTTC. Together with reference TRBV7-6 and TRBJ2-5, the CDR3 gives the full variable domain: GAGVSQSPRYKVTKRGQDVALRCDPISGHVSLYWYRQALGQGPEFLTYFNYEAQQDKSGLPNDRFSAERPEGSISTLTIQRTEQRDSAMYRCASSLGHSQETQYFGPGTRLLVL.

This chain joins TRBV6-5 and TRBJ2-5; 7 nucleotides line up with TRBD1. Per the germline V gene, CDR1 is MNHEY and CDR2 is SVGAGI. Unmatched junction bases numbered 6, after V lost 2 bases and J lost 3 bases. The CDR3 totals 15 residues. In nucleotides, the CDR3 is TGTGCCAGCAGTTACCTTAGACAGGGAAAAGAGACCCAGTACTTC. Amino acid sequence: CASSYLRQGKETQYF.

The chain employs TRBV4-2 and TRBJ1-2, with 9 bases that match TRBD1. V was clipped by 1 base and J by 2 bases; unmatched bases: 5. The CDR3 is 16 residues long. Germline CDR1 is LGHNA and CDR2 is YNFKEQ. The CDR3 DNA reads as TGTGCCAGCAGCCAAGGGGCCGGGACAGGGAACTATGGCTACACCTTC. Its protein product is CASSQGAGTGNYGYTF.

The chain combines TRBV11-2 with TRBJ1-5; TRBD1 is a possible D gene (6 bases). V gave up 1 base and J gave up 8 bases, with 24 bases separating them. Germline assignment: CDR1 SGHAT and CDR2 FQNNGV. The CDR3 is 18 amino acids. The CDR3 region has the DNA TGTGCCAGCAGCTTAGGGGGCCGGGACACCCCTCGGCTTGAGCCCCAGCATTTT. Translated: CASSLGGRDTPRLEPQHF.

This clone was detected only once. Other DNA variants within this sample encode the same CDR3. The chain uses TRBV18 and TRBJ1-2, with 8 bases identical to TRBD1. V lost 6 bases to trimming and J lost 5 bases; unmatched junction nucleotides: 5. This CDR3 is built from 13 residues. Germline V gene lookup returns CDR1 KGHSH and CDR2 LQKENI. Here the CDR3 reads CASSPGQVYGYTF. The DNA for the CDR3 is TGTGCCAGCTCCCCGGGACAGGTTTATGGCTACACCTTC.

The DNA of the CDR3 is TGTGCCAGCAGCTTTGGTCGACAGCCCTACAATGAGCAGTTCTTC. Its translation: CASSFGRQPYNEQFF. The chain employs TRBV7-2 and TRBJ2-1; D perhaps matches TRBD1 (5 bases). The CDR3 is made up of 15 amino acids. V lost 3 bases and J 2 bases, leaving 11 bases between the germline ends. Germline assignment: CDR1 SGHTA and CDR2 FQGNSA.

This clone was counted only a few times. Here the CDR3 reads CASSQQLDRGYGYTF. The CDR3 DNA reads as TGCGCCAGCAGCCAACAACTTGACAGGGGCTATGGCTACACCTTC. The J gene is TRBJ1-2, the V gene TRBV4-1; 8 bases are shared with TRBD1. This CDR3 comprises 15 residues. Germline loops: CDR1 MGHRA, CDR2 YSYEKL. The J segment lost 4 bases and the V segment lost 2 bases, leaving 6 bases of the junction unmatched.

J is TRBJ2-2 and V is TRBV14, with D tentatively TRBD1 (6 bases). The CDR3 has 16 residues. Germline V gene sequence: CDR1 SGHDN, CDR2 FVKESK. Trimming removed 1 base from V and 1 base from J, with 10 bases in between. This CDR3 reads CASSQVQGRNTGELFF. The CDR3 DNA sequence: TGTGCCAGCAGCCAAGTACAGGGAAGGAACACCGGGGAGCTGTTTTTT.

This chain joins TRBV5-1 and TRBJ1-1; 10 nucleotides align to TRBD1. This CDR3 contains 15 residues. J gave up 7 bases and V 4 bases, and 10 bases lay outside the gene matches. Germline V lookup: CDR1 SGHRS, CDR2 YFSETQ. CDR3 sequence: CASSPRTGGLLEAFF. As DNA, the CDR3 is TGCGCCAGCAGCCCACGGACAGGGGGATTACTTGAAGCTTTCTTT.

A single count supports this clone. This sequence joins TRBV3-1 (or the pseudogene TRBV3-2) and TRBJ2-1; no reliable D call. Between the trimmed V and J ends, which lost 4 bases and 8 bases, there was a span of 6 bases. CDR1 LGHDT and CDR2 YNNKEL come from the germline V gene (reference sequence). The CDR3 totals 11 residues. The CDR3 here is CASSLSYEQFF. The CDR3 nucleotides read TGTGCCAGCAGCCTCTCCTATGAGCAGTTCTTC.

The chain employs TRBV4-2 and TRBJ2-2, with 10 positions matching TRBD2. With V trimmed by 1 base and J by 3 bases, 17 bases remained unmatched. Germline values: CDR1 LGHNA, CDR2 YNFKEQ. CDR3 length: 21 residues. CDR3 region: CASSQASGGAVTSRDTGELFF. CDR3 coding DNA: TGTGCCAGCAGCCAAGCCAGCGGGGGGGCTGTTACCTCCCGGGACACCGGGGAGCTGTTTTTT.

V and J are TRBV5-1 and TRBJ2-7; possibly TRBD1 for D (6 bases). The germline V gene has CDR1 SGHRS and CDR2 YFSETQ. The CDR3 runs to 14 residues. V dropped 0 bases and J dropped 3 bases, with 10 bases sitting between them. The CDR3 DNA sequence: TGCGCCAGCAGCTTGGCCAGGGGCCACTACGAGCAGTACTTC. Encoded protein: CASSLARGHYEQYF.

The genes are TRBV2 and TRBJ1-2; D gene uncertain. The CDR3 has 15 residues. CDR1 SNHLY and CDR2 FYNNEI come from the germline V gene. Trimming took off 5 bases at V and 7 bases at J, with 20 bases between the two ends. CDR3 sequence reads: CASSLLPGRISGYTF. The CDR3 coding sequence is TGTGCCAGCAGTTTATTACCGGGGAGGATAAGTGGCTACACCTTC.

The rearrangement uses TRBV9 and TRBJ2-3; TRBD2 matches at 15 bases. Trimming at V came to 4 bases and at J to 3 bases, leaving 6 bases not matched to a gene. Germline V gene data show CDR1 as SGDLS and CDR2 as YYNGEE. CDR3 size: 17 residues. CDR3 residues: CASSLGLAGGPTDTQYF. The CDR3 nucleotides are TGTGCCAGCAGCTTAGGACTAGCGGGAGGGCCGACAGATACGCAGTATTTT.

The chain links TRBV2 to TRBJ1-1; D is uncertain. Per the germline V gene, CDR1 is SNHLY and CDR2 is FYNNEI. This CDR3 has 12 amino acids. Trimming shortened V by 6 bases and J by 2 bases, and 7 bases separated the two germline ends. The CDR3: CASRLFNTEAFF. The CDR3 nucleotides read TGTGCCAGCAGACTTTTTAACACTGAAGCTTTCTTT.

This chain links TRBV5-1 with TRBJ1-6; 11 nucleotides agree with TRBD1. Unmatched junction bases numbered 1, after V lost 1 base and J lost 7 bases. Germline V gives CDR1 SGHRS, CDR2 YFSETQ. This CDR3 is 15 amino acids long. The CDR3 DNA reads TGCGCCAGCAGCTTGTGGACAGGGGGCAATTCACCCCTCCACTTT. Encoded protein: CASSLWTGGNSPLHF.

This clone was seen a single time. J is TRBJ2-7 and V is TRBV7-9, with D possibly being TRBD1 (5 bases). This CDR3 region has 12 residues. The germline V gene has CDR1 SEHNR and CDR2 FQNEAQ (reference sequence). Trimming left V 4 bases short and J 4 bases short, with 8 bases between. CDR3 nucleotides: TGTGCCAGCAGCTGGACAAGTTACGAGCAGTACTTC. Translating it yields CASSWTSYEQYF. Variable domain in full (rest from reference TRBV7-9 and TRBJ2-7): DTGVSQNPRHKITKRGQNVTFRCDPISEHNRLYWYRQTLGQGPEFLTYFQNEAQLEKSRLLSDRFSAERPKGSFSTLEIQRTEQGDSAMYLCASSWTSYEQYFGPGTRLTVT.

The chain couples TRBV4-1 to TRBJ1-2; weak D call: TRBD1 (6 bases). Germline CDR1 reads MGHRA; CDR2 reads YSYEKL. The CDR3 runs 14 residues. Trimming removed 4 bases from V and 2 bases from J, with 11 bases in between. The CDR3 protein is CASSPGQTNYGYTF. CDR3 coding DNA: TGCGCCAGCAGCCCTGGACAGACGAACTATGGCTACACCTTC.

J is TRBJ1-2 and V is TRBV30; D might be TRBD1 (5 bases). V lost 3 bases and J lost 4, with 12 bases in between. The CDR3 runs to 13 residues. Germline V gene data show CDR1 as GTSNPN and CDR2 as SVGIG (reference sequence). CDR3 DNA sequence: TGTGCCTGGAGCCAGGGTCCTAGCTATGGCTACACCTTC. This translates into CAWSQGPSYGYTF.

This clone was seen a handful of times. Here the CDR3 DNA reads TGCGCCAGCAGCTTGGCCGTGAGTCAGGGGGTGCCTGGGGCCAACGTCCTGACTTTC. Translating it yields CASSLAVSQGVPGANVLTF. The chain joins TRBV5-1 to TRBJ2-6, with 7 bases that match TRBD1. This CDR3 has 19 amino acids. The V gene end was trimmed by 0 bases and the J gene end by 2 bases; junction bases not matched to a gene: 11. CDR1 and CDR2 from the germline V gene are SGHRS and YFSETQ. The full variable domain, its missing parts supplied by reference TRBV5-1 and TRBJ2-6, is KAGVTQTPRYLIKTRGQQVTLSCSPISGHRSVSWYQQTPGQGLQFLFEYFSETQRNKGNFPGRFSGRQFSNSRSEMNVSTLELGDSALYLCASSLAVSQGVPGANVLTFGAGSRLTVL.

The chain is built from TRBV6-1 and TRBJ1-4; perhaps TRBD1 as D (6 bases). The CDR3 runs 16 residues. Germline CDR1 MNHNS, CDR2 SASEGT. The V end lost 1 base, the J end lost 8 bases, and 17 bases lay between the germline ends. The CDR3 DNA follows: TGTGCCAGCAGTGAAGTTCTGGCAGGGGCGCGAGAAAAACTGTTTTTT. This encodes CASSEVLAGAREKLFF.

The gene calls are TRBV2 and TRBJ1-5, with D possibly matching TRBD1 (6 bases). This CDR3 is 15 amino acids long. Between the trimmed V and J ends, which lost 6 bases and 0 bases, there was a span of 12 bases. CDR1 and CDR2 (germline): SNHLY, FYNNEI. DNA of the CDR3: TGTGCCAGCAGAACCGGGACAAATAGCAATCAGCCCCAGCATTTT. It encodes CASRTGTNSNQPQHF.